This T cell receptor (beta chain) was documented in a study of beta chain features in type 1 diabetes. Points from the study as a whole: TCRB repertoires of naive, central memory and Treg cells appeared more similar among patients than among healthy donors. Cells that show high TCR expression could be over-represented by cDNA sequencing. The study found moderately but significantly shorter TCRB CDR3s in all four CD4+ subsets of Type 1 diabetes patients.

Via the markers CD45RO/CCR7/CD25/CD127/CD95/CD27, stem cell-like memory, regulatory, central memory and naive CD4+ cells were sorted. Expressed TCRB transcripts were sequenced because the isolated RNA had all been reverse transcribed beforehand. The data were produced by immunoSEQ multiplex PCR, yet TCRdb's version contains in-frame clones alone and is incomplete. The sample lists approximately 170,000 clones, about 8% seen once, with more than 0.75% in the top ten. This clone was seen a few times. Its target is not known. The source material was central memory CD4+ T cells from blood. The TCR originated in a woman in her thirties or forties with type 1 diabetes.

The CDR3 coding sequence is TGTGCCAGCAGTCTACAGGGGCCTAGCAATCAGCCCCAGCATTTT. Its translation is CASSLQGPSNQPQHF. The chain uses TRBV2 and TRBJ1-5; 7 nucleotides agree with TRBD1. Germline V lookup: CDR1 SNHLY, CDR2 FYNNEI. There are 15 residues in the CDR3. Trimming took 5 bases from V and 0 from J; bases not matched to a gene: 4.